This is a list of T cell receptor beta chains from one sample in a study of human T cells and chemical hapten exposure. A single record per CDR3 protein comes from TCRdb applying MiXCR to the RACE reads. The sample yields tens of thousands of distinct CDR3 sequences, about a tenth seen once. The material was whole blood, obtained in connection with sensitization to the hapten diphenylcyclopropenone (DPC). All receptors derive from a woman in her forties or fifties with alopecia areata. Some clones in this sample may be carry-over from other donors' samples. The CDR3 runs from the conserved cysteine through the conserved F or W. The D gene is left open where the match is weak. Size is omitted from some rows. Given values are once, few, many or a class for expanded clones.

D,size,V,J,CDR3,DNA
TRBD1,few,TRBV20-1,TRBJ1-4,CSAQKTGGNEKLFF,TGCAGTGCACAGAAGACAGGGGGGAATGAAAAACTGTTTTTT
TRBD1,few,TRBV7-6,TRBJ2-7,CASSPGQVSYEQYF,TGTGCCAGCAGCCCCGGACAGGTGTCCTACGAGCAGTACTTC
.,once,TRBV2,TRBJ2-1,CASSERAGWNEQFF,TGTGCCAGCAGTGAACGAGCGGGCTGGAATGAGCAGTTCTTC
.,many,TRBV27,TRBJ2-2,CASSLVSTGELFF,TGTGCCAGCAGTTTAGTGAGCACCGGGGAGCTGTTTTTT
.,.,TRBV6-5,TRBJ2-3,CASSYTTTDTQYF,TGTGCCAGCAGTTACACTACCACAGATACGCAGTATTTT
.,many,TRBV12-3/TRBV12-4,TRBJ2-1,CASSLDFSYNEQFF,TGTGCCAGCAGTTTAGACTTTTCCTACAATGAGCAGTTCTTC
.,many,TRBV19,TRBJ2-5,CASSPGQETQYF,TGTGCCAGTAGTCCAGGTCAAGAGACCCAGTACTTC
.,.,TRBV14,TRBJ2-7,CASSQVEGMEQYF,TGTGCCAGCAGCCAAGTAGAGGGGATGGAGCAGTACTTC
.,many,TRBV28,TRBJ1-1,CASRPTGFTAFF,TGTGCCAGCAGACCAACAGGGTTTACAGCTTTCTTT
.,many,TRBV12-3/TRBV12-4,TRBJ1-5,CASSLSGNQPQHF,TGTGCCAGCAGTTTAAGCGGGAATCAGCCCCAGCATTTT
TRBD2,many,TRBV7-9,TRBJ2-5,CASTPGALAGTQETQYF,TGTGCCAGCACCCCTGGGGCACTAGCGGGAACACAAGAGACCCAGTACTTC
TRBD2,many,TRBV11-2,TRBJ2-4,CASSPGLAGKLAKNIQYF,TGTGCCAGCAGCCCCGGACTAGCGGGAAAGTTAGCCAAAAACATTCAGTACTTC
.,.,TRBV6-5,TRBJ2-3,CASSITGPGDTQYF,TGTGCCAGCAGTATAACTGGTCCAGGGGATACGCAGTATTTT
.,.,TRBV2,TRBJ2-1,CASSGQGWPGQFF,TGTGCCAGCAGTGGGCAGGGCTGGCCTGGGCAGTTCTTC
.,once,TRBV29-1,TRBJ2-7,CSVEHGEQYF,TGCAGCGTTGAGCATGGCGAGCAGTACTTC
TRBD2,many,TRBV14,TRBJ2-3,CASNRLAASSTDTQYF,TGTGCCAGCAACAGACTAGCGGCATCTAGCACAGATACGCAGTATTTT
TRBD1,.,TRBV29-1,TRBJ1-2,CSGATGGSGYTF,TGCAGCGGCGCGACAGGGGGCTCCGGCTACACCTTC
TRBD1,few,TRBV12-3/TRBV12-4,TRBJ1-4,CASSLGGTGTNEKLFF,TGTGCCAGCAGTTTGGGTGGGACAGGGACTAATGAAAAACTGTTTTTT
.,many,TRBV21-1,TRBJ1-5,CASSKCNQPQHF,TGTGCCAGCAGCAAGTGCAATCAGCCCCAGCATTTT
.,few,TRBV5-5,TRBJ1-5,CASSLGTHPGQPQHF,TGTGCCAGCAGCCTAGGTACCCACCCAGGTCAGCCCCAGCATTTT
.,many,TRBV14,TRBJ2-1,CASSQVVGNEQFF,TGTGCCAGCAGCCAAGTAGTGGGGAATGAGCAGTTCTTC
.,many,TRBV11-2,TRBJ2-5,CASSPAYQETQYF,TGTGCCAGCAGCCCGGCGTACCAAGAGACCCAGTACTTC
.,many,TRBV7-3,TRBJ2-3,CASSFSQGTDTQYF,TGTGCCAGCAGCTTTTCGCAGGGCACAGATACGCAGTATTTT
.,.,TRBV2,TRBJ2-7,CASQQGPTYEQYF,TGTGCCAGCCAACAGGGACCCACCTACGAGCAGTACTTC
TRBD2,.,TRBV28,TRBJ2-1,CASSLAGGLYNEQFF,TGTGCCAGCAGTCTAGCGGGAGGGCTTTACAATGAGCAGTTCTTC
TRBD2,many,TRBV4-2,TRBJ2-3,CASSPGTSYTDTQYF,TGTGCCAGCAGCCCCGGGACTAGTTACACAGATACGCAGTATTTT
TRBD2,many,TRBV19,TRBJ2-1,CASSISPRLAGGLGYNEQFF,TGTGCCAGTAGTATCTCCCCTCGGCTAGCGGGAGGGTTGGGCTACAATGAGCAGTTCTTC
TRBD2,many,TRBV29-1,TRBJ2-1,CSVDRLAGGNEQFF,TGCAGCGTTGATCGGCTAGCGGGAGGCAATGAGCAGTTCTTC
TRBD1,few,TRBV3-1,TRBJ1-1,CASSQEQGMGTEAFF,TGTGCCAGCAGCCAAGAACAGGGGATGGGCACTGAAGCTTTCTTT
.,many,TRBV7-2,TRBJ2-2,CASSLRRLNTGELFF,TGTGCCAGTTCGCTTCGGCGGTTGAACACCGGGGAGCTGTTTTTT
.,many,TRBV2,TRBJ2-5,CASSEIQETQYF,TGTGCCAGCAGTGAAATCCAAGAGACCCAGTACTTC
TRBD1,many,TRBV5-4,TRBJ1-1,CASRGGGTTEAFF,TGTGCCAGCAGAGGAGGGGGCACCACTGAAGCTTTCTTT
TRBD2,.,TRBV9,TRBJ2-1,CASSVELAGYNEQFF,TGTGCCAGCAGCGTCGAGCTAGCGGGCTACAATGAGCAGTTCTTC
.,many,TRBV20-1,TRBJ1-6,CSARDWAGRDNSPLHF,TGCAGTGCTAGAGATTGGGCCGGCAGGGATAATTCACCCCTCCACTTT
TRBD2,few,TRBV2,TRBJ2-1,CASRAGGHNEQFF,TGTGCCAGCAGAGCGGGAGGCCACAATGAGCAGTTCTTC
.,few,TRBV7-9,TRBJ1-3,CASSPSGNTIYF,TGTGCCAGCAGCCCTTCCGGAAACACCATATATTTT
.,.,TRBV5-4,TRBJ2-7,CASSFAGGEYEQYF,TGTGCCAGCAGCTTCGCTGGGGGCGAGTACGAGCAGTACTTC
TRBD2,.,TRBV7-3,TRBJ2-2,CASSLSGRALNTGELFF,TGTGCCAGCAGCTTAAGCGGGAGGGCCCTTAACACCGGGGAGCTGTTTTTT
.,many,TRBV11-2,TRBJ1-5,CASSLDRGFGSNQPQHF,TGTGCCAGCAGCTTAGATCGAGGGTTTGGGAGCAATCAGCCCCAGCATTTT
TRBD1,.,TRBV6-5,TRBJ1-6,CASSGDRTYNSPLHF,TGTGCCAGCAGTGGGGACAGGACCTATAATTCACCCCTCCACTTT
TRBD1,many,TRBV29-1,TRBJ1-2,CSVQGAEYGYTF,TGCAGCGTACAGGGGGCAGAGTATGGCTACACCTTC
TRBD2,.,TRBV12-3/TRBV12-4,TRBJ2-7,CASSPYGAGGSEQYF,TGTGCCAGCAGTCCCTATGGGGCGGGAGGGTCCGAGCAGTACTTC
TRBD2,few,TRBV6-2/TRBV6-3,TRBJ2-7,CASSYTSGYSYEQYF,TGTGCCAGCAGTTACACTAGCGGGTACTCCTACGAGCAGTACTTC
.,many,TRBV6-2/TRBV6-3,TRBJ2-1,CASSYSRRGEQFF,TGTGCCAGCAGTTACTCCCGACGAGGTGAGCAGTTCTTC
TRBD1,few,TRBV30,TRBJ2-7,CAWKWTGGSHEQYF,TGTGCCTGGAAATGGACAGGGGGTTCCCACGAGCAGTACTTC
TRBD1,few,TRBV7-3,TRBJ2-1,CASSLTQGAGDEQFF,TGTGCCAGCAGCTTAACACAGGGGGCTGGCGATGAGCAGTTCTTC
TRBD2,few,TRBV11-2,TRBJ2-1,CASSWTSGSTFKYNEQFF,TGTGCCAGCAGCTGGACTAGCGGGAGCACTTTTAAATACAATGAGCAGTTCTTC
TRBD2,.,TRBV3-1,TRBJ2-3,CASSQDLLAGGITDTQYF,TGTGCCAGCAGCCAAGATCTACTAGCGGGAGGGATCACAGATACGCAGTATTTT
.,few,TRBV2,TRBJ2-1,CASVREGTRRFF,TGTGCCAGCGTTCGAGAGGGAACCCGGCGATTCTTC
.,.,TRBV7-2,TRBJ2-3,CASSVTGDQKATDTQYF,TGTGCCAGCAGCGTGACCGGTGACCAAAAGGCCACAGATACGCAGTATTTT
TRBD1,many,TRBV4-3,TRBJ1-1,CASSRVTGSNTEAFF,TGCGCCAGCAGCCGGGTGACAGGGTCGAACACTGAAGCTTTCTTT
.,many,TRBV28,TRBJ2-7,CASSSTVAYEQYF,TGTGCCAGCAGTTCGACAGTGGCCTACGAGCAGTACTTC